This record concerns one T cell receptor beta chain sequence. The antigen is unknown. This CDR3 is built from 15 residues. The junction had 5 bases not matched to a gene; V was cut back by 0 bases and J by 5 bases. The germline V gene encodes CDR1 SGHNT and CDR2 YYREEE (reference sequence). Only in-frame clones appear in the TCRdb table, and some are missing; sequencing was by immunoSEQ multiplex PCR. The sample lists about 2 million clones; roughly 94% were seen once. This sample was taken from a study of shared clonotypes between healthy human individuals. The study, taken as a whole, reports: Tissue TCR repertoires likely differ from these blood-only repertoires. Generation probabilities of non-shared clonotypes were lower (relative to those shared by all four donors).

Sequencing was performed on naive CD4+ T cells sorted from blood. Subset indicated: CD45RA+ positively selected. The chain joins TRBV5-4 to TRBJ2-4; 7 bases are a match to TRBD2. The source is a man aged 18 to 29 in good health. This CDR3 reads CASSLGGGSENIQYF. The CDR3 DNA sequence: TGTGCCAGCAGCTTGGGGGGCGGGAGCGAAAACATTCAGTACTTC.